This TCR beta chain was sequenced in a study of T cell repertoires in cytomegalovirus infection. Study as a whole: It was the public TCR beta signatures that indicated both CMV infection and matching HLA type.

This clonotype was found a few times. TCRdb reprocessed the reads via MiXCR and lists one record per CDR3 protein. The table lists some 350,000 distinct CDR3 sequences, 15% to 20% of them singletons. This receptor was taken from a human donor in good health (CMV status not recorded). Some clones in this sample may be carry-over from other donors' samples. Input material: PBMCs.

The chain's CDR3 is CATSRDGLLGQYYEQYF. In DNA form, the CDR3 reads TGTGCCACCAGCAGAGATGGACTTCTGGGGCAGTACTACGAGCAGTACTTC. This rearrangement joins TRBV15 to TRBJ2-7; perhaps D is TRBD1 or TRBD2 (5 bases each). The V gene lost 0 bases and the J gene lost 3 bases, with 18 bases spanning the gap. There are 17 residues in the CDR3. Germline CDR1 LNHNV, CDR2 YYDKDF (reference sequence).